This is a list of T cell receptor beta chains from one sample in a study of cytomegalovirus exposure and HLA in healthy donors. The table came from immunoSEQ multiplex PCR; TCRdb's copy has only in-frame clones and leaves some out. The table records 180,000 or so clones, nearly 80% of them present only once. Sequencing used PBMCs. These receptors all come from a man aged 50 or older in good health and CMV-seropositive. The CDR3 runs from the conserved cysteine through the conserved F or W. Each record gives: CDR3 length, J gene, clone size, V gene, D gene, CDR3 DNA, CDR3 protein. D genes are given only for firm matches. Some rows mark clone size as missing; the rest say once, few, many or name a class of expanded clone.

>19|TRBJ2-2|.|TRBV5-1|TRBD2
TGCGCCAGCAGCTTGAACCCAGCGGGGGGGACTTCGAACACCGGGGAGCTGTTTTTT
CASSLNPAGGTSNTGELFF
>15|TRBJ1-2|.|TRBV7-9|.
TGTGCCAGCAGCTTAGCGGCGGGGTACCCCTATGGCTACACCTTC
CASSLAAGYPYGYTF
>11|TRBJ2-7|many|TRBV29-1|TRBD1
TGCAGCGTGGGGACAGACTACGAGCAGTACTTC
CSVGTDYEQYF
>20|TRBJ1-5|once|TRBV4-1|TRBD1
TGCGCCAGCAGCCAATGGGACGGGACAGGGGATTTCAGAGGCAATCAGCCCCAGCATTTT
CASSQWDGTGDFRGNQPQHF
>13|TRBJ1-6|.|TRBV7-9|TRBD1
TGTGCCAGCAGCCCCACAGGGGAATCACCCCTCCACTTT
CASSPTGESPLHF
>13|TRBJ2-7|.|TRBV7-6|.
TGTGCCAGCAGCGACCTGAGGGGGGGCGAGCAGTACTTC
CASSDLRGGEQYF
>13|TRBJ1-6|few|TRBV19|.
TGTGCCTCGCTGGACAGATTAAATTCACCCCTCCACTTT
CASLDRLNSPLHF
>15|TRBJ2-2|once|TRBV28|TRBD1
TGTGCCAGCAGTTCGCCGGGACAGGGTTTCGGGGAGCTGTTTTTT
CASSSPGQGFGELFF
>15|TRBJ2-5|.|TRBV27|.
TGTGCCAGCAGTTTAGCAGGGGTAGTCCAAGAGACCCAGTACTTC
CASSLAGVVQETQYF
>15|TRBJ2-1|.|TRBV7-7|TRBD2
TGTGCCAGCAGCCAGATAGCGGGGGGGCCGGGTGAGCAGTTCTTC
CASSQIAGGPGEQFF
>15|TRBJ1-2|.|TRBV18|TRBD1
TGTGCCAGCTCACCCTTCACAGACAGGGCAGGCGGCTACACCTTC
CASSPFTDRAGGYTF